The rows below give T cell receptor beta chains drawn from one sample of a study of blood T cell repertoires in COVID-19. The repertoire was sequenced with immunoSEQ multiplex PCR; TCRdb's copy has only in-frame clones and lacks some. Among 300,000 to 400,000 clones listed, approximately 86% were seen once. Sequenced sample: PBMCs or T cells enriched from blood (not recorded which). The receptors stem from a middle-aged woman with acute COVID-19. Both conserved end residues are part of each CDR3.

V: TRBV7-3
length: 12
J: TRBJ2-3
CDR3: CASSLDSDTQYF

V: TRBV9
length: 16
J: TRBJ2-6
CDR3: CASSAHQASGANVLTF

V: TRBV14
length: 13
J: TRBJ1-1
CDR3: CASSQDAGGFAFF

V: TRBV18
length: 15
J: TRBJ1-5
CDR3: CASSPNSNSNQPQHF

V: TRBV4-1
length: 13
J: TRBJ1-5
CDR3: CASSVGDIQPQHF

V: TRBV27
length: 16
J: TRBJ1-6
CDR3: CASSVRGKTGNSPLHF

V: TRBV28
length: 12
J: TRBJ1-1
CDR3: CASSRSLGLAFF

V: TRBV7-9
length: 15
J: TRBJ2-2
CDR3: CASSFAIANTGELFF

V: TRBV29-1
length: 13
J: TRBJ2-5
CDR3: CSARLFPEETQYF

V: TRBV18
length: 16
J: TRBJ2-7
CDR3: CASSPFSDSSSYEQYF

V: TRBV7-9
length: 16
J: TRBJ2-7
CDR3: CASSLGMGSPLGEQYF

V: TRBV9
length: 17
J: TRBJ2-3
CDR3: CASSVGGLAGSTDTQYF

V: TRBV21-1
length: 14
J: TRBJ2-5
CDR3: CASLEGGNQETQYF

V: TRBV5-1
length: 15
J: TRBJ2-7
CDR3: CASSPDPGQGVEQYF

V: TRBV19
length: 18
J: TRBJ1-6
CDR3: CASSPGVRSGSYNSPLHF

V: TRBV6-2/TRBV6-3
length: 18
J: TRBJ2-6
CDR3: CASSLVGTVVSGANVLTF

V: TRBV7-2
length: 16
J: TRBJ2-2
CDR3: CASSLAHRGNTGELFF

V: TRBV4-3
length: 14
J: TRBJ1-2
CDR3: CASSQITGDYGYTF

V: TRBV7-2
length: 16
J: TRBJ2-7
CDR3: CASSLAASGGAHEQYF

V: TRBV7-2
length: 15
J: TRBJ1-4
CDR3: CASSPQGTVNEKLFF

V: TRBV28
length: 14
J: TRBJ1-5
CDR3: CASSLGLSNQPQHF

V: TRBV5-4
length: 15
J: TRBJ2-7
CDR3: CASSLGTPINYEQYF

V: TRBV19
length: 16
J: TRBJ1-6
CDR3: CASSIDPSSYNSPLHF

V: TRBV30
length: 14
J: TRBJ1-2
CDR3: CAWTPGQISDGYTF

V: TRBV14
length: 14
J: TRBJ2-7
CDR3: CASSVRQGLYEQYF

V: TRBV9
length: 16
J: TRBJ2-7
CDR3: CASSPPGSRGWYEQYF